The 24 T cell receptor beta chains reported below all come from one sample, sequenced in a study of T cells in Graves' hyperthyroidism and ophthalmopathy. Authors of the study amplified TCR beta CDR3 regions from RNA transcripts. When the TCR CDR3 underwent first-round RT-PCR, the HTBI primer set was used. TCRdb re-derived calls from the multiplex PCR reads in MiXCR, one entry per CDR3 protein. The sample yields roughly 93,000 distinct CDR3 sequences, around 42% seen once. The sample taken for sequencing was peripheral blood or thyroid tissue (not recorded which). The origin of the receptors is a young woman with Graves' hyperthyroidism.

The sample holds many counts of this clonotype. The V call is TRBV13, the J call TRBJ2-2; perhaps TRBD1 as D (6 bases). Trimming removed 5 bases from V and 2 bases from J, with 12 bases in between. The CDR3 runs to 15 residues. Per germline, CDR1 PRHDT and CDR2 FYEKMQ (reference sequence). The CDR3 reads CASSERTVNTGELFF. For the CDR3, the DNA is TGTGCCAGCAGCGAACGGACAGTTAACACCGGGGAGCTGTTTTTT.

This clonotype was seen many times. V and J are TRBV4-1 and TRBJ1-5; D perhaps matches TRBD1 (5 bases). The germline CDR1 and CDR2 sequences are MGHRA and YSYEKL. This CDR3 region has 15 residues. V lost 9 bases to trimming and J lost 0 bases, with 15 bases between them. Here the CDR3 reads CASRPRGDSNQPQHF. The CDR3 bases are TGCGCCAGTCGCCCTCGGGGGGATAGCAATCAGCCCCAGCATTTT.

This clonotype was picked up one time. The V gene is TRBV7-8, the J gene TRBJ1-1; 8 nucleotides align to TRBD1. The J segment lost 8 bases and the V segment lost 5 bases, leaving 7 bases of the junction unmatched. This CDR3 contains 13 residues. From germline, CDR1 is SGHVS and CDR2 FQNEAQ. The CDR3 is CASSRQGWGEAFF. Here the CDR3 DNA reads TGTGCCAGCAGCCGACAGGGGTGGGGGGAAGCTTTCTTT.

This clonotype has just a few counts. The gene calls are TRBV15 and TRBJ2-7; TRBD1 agrees at 8 bases. With 4 bases clipped from V and 3 bases from J, the junction kept 5 bases outside the gene matches. This CDR3 comprises 14 residues. Germline lookup yields CDR1 LNHNV and CDR2 YYDKDF (reference sequence). The CDR3 region has the DNA TGTGCCACCAGCACCCACAGGGGGAGCTACGAGCAGTACTTC. Translation: CATSTHRGSYEQYF.

There are a few counts of this clonotype. The chain employs TRBV28 and TRBJ2-7; the D gene is possibly TRBD2 (5 bases). CDR1 and CDR2 (germline): MDHEN, SYDVKM. This CDR3 is built from 12 residues. Trimming stripped 7 bases from V and 7 bases from J, with 14 bases between. CDR3 coding DNA: TGTGCCAGCACCGACGCTTGGAGGGAGCAGTACTTC. Translation gives CASTDAWREQYF. The full variable domain, its missing parts supplied by reference TRBV28 and TRBJ2-7, is DVKVTQSSRYLVKRTGEKVFLECVQDMDHENMFWYRQDPGLGLRLIYFSYDVKMKEKGDIPEGYSVSREKKERFSLILESASTNQTSMYLCASTDAWREQYFGPGTRLTVT.

In its sample, this clonotype was seen many times. The genes are TRBV4-1 and TRBJ1-5; TRBD1 agrees at 10 bases. After removal of 0 bases from V and 1 base from J, the junction contained 3 bases not matched to a gene. CDR1 MGHRA and CDR2 YSYEKL come from the germline V gene. This CDR3 spans 17 amino acids. The CDR3 loop reads CASSQEPGQGSNQPQHF. Written as DNA, the CDR3 is TGCGCCAGCAGCCAAGAGCCGGGACAGGGGAGCAATCAGCCCCAGCATTTT.

This clonotype was recorded at least ten times. This chain links TRBV19 with TRBJ1-1; weak D call: TRBD1 (5 bases). Trimming pared 6 bases from V and 7 bases from J, leaving 15 bases between. There are 13 residues in the CDR3. Germline CDR1 and CDR2: LNHDA and SQIVND (reference sequence). The CDR3 nucleotides read TGTGCCAGTAGGGATAGGGGTGAAGGTGAAGCTTTCTTT. It is translated as CASRDRGEGEAFF. Using reference TRBV19 and TRBJ1-1 for the parts outside the CDR3, the full variable domain is DGGITQSPKYLFRKEGQNVTLSCEQNLNHDAMYWYRQDPGQGLRLIYYSQIVNDFQKGDIAEGYSVSREKKESFPLTVTSAQKNPTAFYLCASRDRGEGEAFFGQGTRLTVV.

This clonotype was recorded at least ten times. The chain employs TRBV6-6 and TRBJ1-1; 7 nucleotides line up with TRBD1. The CDR3 length is 14 residues. The V gene's germline CDR1 is MNHNY and CDR2 SVGAGI (reference sequence). After removal of 6 bases from V and 5 bases from J, the junction contained 9 bases not matched to a gene. The CDR3 DNA reads as TGTGCCAGCAGATCAGGGGGTATAGTGACTGAAGCTTTCTTT. This gives the protein CASRSGGIVTEAFF.

A remark on this clonotype: The conserved final phenylalanine or tryptophan is absent from the CDR3, which likely points to a read error. The chain uses TRBV9 and TRBJ1-6; unclear D gene. The CDR3 is made up of 15 amino acids. CDR1 and CDR2 (germline): SGDLS, YYNGEE. CDR3 amino acids: CASTASSSHNSPLHL. CDR3 sequence (DNA): TGTGCCAGCACCGCAAGTAGCTCCCATAATTCACCCCTCCACCTT.

This clonotype has a count of ten or more. The J gene is TRBJ2-3, the V gene TRBV15; the D call may be TRBD1 or TRBD2 (5 bases each). From germline, CDR1 is LNHNV and CDR2 YYDKDF (reference sequence). The CDR3 contains 17 residues. Trimming removed 1 base from V and 0 bases from J, with 14 bases in between. CDR3 coding DNA: TGTGCCACCAGCAGAGCACTCCTCGGGGCAAGCACAGATACGCAGTATTTT. Residues: CATSRALLGASTDTQYF. Variable domain in full (rest from reference TRBV15 and TRBJ2-3): DAMVIQNPRYQVTQFGKPVTLSCSQTLNHNVMYWYQQKSSQAPKLLFHYYDKDFNNEADTPDNFQSRRPNTSFCFLDIRSPGLGDTAMYLCATSRALLGASTDTQYFGPGTRLTVL.

Concerning this clonotype itself: This may be a read error: a much more frequent sequence differs by one nucleotide. This chain uses TRBV9 with TRBJ1-6; 9 bases match TRBD1. V lost 4 bases to trimming and J lost 9 bases; unmatched junction nucleotides: 17. Germline lookup yields CDR1 SGDLS and CDR2 YYNGEE. The CDR3 extends over 18 amino acids. The CDR3 spells CASSQRGQGRIFSSPLHF. CDR3 sequence (DNA): TGTGCCAGCAGCCAAAGGGGACAGGGAAGAATTTTCAGTTCACCCCTCCACTTT.

This clonotype appeared many times. The rearrangement links TRBV4-2 to TRBJ1-2; no reliable D call. V shed 4 bases and J shed 5 bases, with 11 bases lying between them. There are 13 residues in the CDR3. Germline V gene data show CDR1 as LGHNA and CDR2 as YNFKEQ. The CDR3 DNA reads as TGTGCCAGCAGCCCCCGGGCCTTATATGGCTACACCTTC. It translates to CASSPRALYGYTF.

This clonotype was found many times. The chain joins TRBV2 to TRBJ2-3; D possibly matches TRBD1 or TRBD2 (5 bases each). CDR3 length: 15 residues. V lost 6 bases and J 0 bases, leaving 13 bases between the germline ends. Germline values: CDR1 SNHLY, CDR2 FYNNEI. Here the CDR3 DNA reads TGTGCCAGCAGGAGGGGTGGCAGAAGCACAGATACGCAGTATTTT. This encodes CASRRGGRSTDTQYF.

This chain uses TRBV7-9 with TRBJ1-2; D not certain. Germline V CDR1 and CDR2: SEHNR, FQNEAQ (reference sequence). V was cut by 5 bases and J by 7 bases, with 20 bases left in between. The CDR3 length is 15 residues. Here the CDR3 reads CASSQDWTPRTGYTF. The CDR3 region has the DNA TGTGCCAGCAGCCAAGATTGGACGCCCCGTACTGGCTACACCTTC.

The CDR3 protein is CASTETTTYEQYF. The CDR3, as DNA: TGTGCCAGCACCGAGACTACGACCTACGAGCAGTACTTC. The chain couples TRBV5-6 to TRBJ2-7, with D possibly being TRBD2 (5 bases). This CDR3 has 13 residues. CDR1 and CDR2 (germline): SGHDT, YYEEEE. The V end lost 6 bases, the J end lost 2 bases, and 12 bases lay between the germline ends.

This clonotype has ten or more counts. The chain has TRBV18 and TRBJ1-2, with 8 positions matching TRBD1. CDR3 size: 14 residues. Unmatched junction bases numbered 4, after V lost 4 bases and J lost 3 bases. The germline gives CDR1 KGHSH, CDR2 LQKENI. This CDR3 is CASSRDRFDYGYTF. In nucleotides, the CDR3 is TGTGCCAGCTCACGGGACAGGTTCGACTATGGCTACACCTTC.

The rearrangement joins TRBV20-1 to TRBJ2-7; 9 nucleotides agree with TRBD2. V trimming: 5 bases; J trimming: 0 bases; junction bases outside the gene matches: 5. This CDR3 has 14 amino acids. Germline CDR1 and CDR2: DFQATT and SNEGSKA (reference sequence). The CDR3 protein is CSAQLSGSSYEQYF. The CDR3 region has the DNA TGCAGTGCTCAACTTAGCGGGAGCTCCTACGAGCAGTACTTC.

V and J are TRBV7-2 and TRBJ2-1; 7 nucleotides match TRBD1. The length of the CDR3 is 18 residues. Germline V gene lookup returns CDR1 SGHTA and CDR2 FQGNSA. Germline trimming cut 1 base from V and 5 bases from J; bases unmatched to any gene: 14. CDR3 region: CASSLEGQPTGYNNEQFF. The CDR3 DNA is TGTGCCAGCAGCTTAGAGGGACAGCCGACTGGCTATAACAATGAGCAGTTCTTC.

This clonotype showed up many times. The rearrangement joins TRBV4-1 to TRBJ1-1; TRBD1 is a possible D gene (5 bases). From germline, CDR1 is MGHRA and CDR2 YSYEKL. The ends were cut back, 3 bases at V and 7 bases at J, with 6 bases in the middle. The CDR3 contains 11 residues. This CDR3 reads CASSQGDEAFF. The CDR3 nucleotides read TGCGCCAGCAGCCAGGGGGATGAAGCTTTCTTT.

About this clonotype itself: A much larger clone differs by one base, so this may be a read error. The conserved final phenylalanine or tryptophan is absent from the CDR3, which likely points to a read error. The rearrangement joins TRBV18 to TRBJ2-2; unclear D gene. The CDR3 covers 12 residues. Trimming removed 1 base at V and 5 bases at J, with 2 bases between. The germline gives CDR1 KGHSH, CDR2 LQKENI. The CDR3 region has the DNA TGTGCCAGCTCACCACGGACCGGGGAGCTGTTTTCT. The encoded protein is CASSPRTGELFS.

V and J are TRBV12-3 or TRBV12-4 and TRBJ2-5; TRBD2 might be the D (6 bases). The CDR3 sequence is 13 residues long. Trimming cost V 5 bases and J 9 bases, with 16 bases left between them. CDR3 DNA: TGTGCCAGCAGTAGGGGTTTGGGGGAGGCCCAGTACTTC. This sequence encodes CASSRGLGEAQYF.

Notes on this clonotype: This clone may be a read error of a much larger clone one base away. CDR3 in DNA: TGTGCCAGCAGAAGGGCGACTAGCGGGTTACTCGAGCAGTACTTC. Protein sequence: CASRRATSGLLEQYF. The J gene is TRBJ2-7, the V gene TRBV9; TRBD2 agrees at 10 bases. Germline CDR1 and CDR2: SGDLS and YYNGEE. This CDR3 comprises 15 residues. V was clipped by 5 bases and J by 6 bases; unmatched bases: 11.

This clonotype was seen ten or more times. The gene calls are TRBV2 and TRBJ2-3, with 9 bases fitting TRBD2. The CDR3 runs 16 residues. From germline, CDR1 is SNHLY and CDR2 FYNNEI. V lost 7 bases and J lost 4; bases outside the gene matches: 12. Here the CDR3 reads CASMGIGTSWSDTQYF. The DNA of the CDR3 is TGTGCCAGCATGGGTATCGGGACTAGCTGGTCAGATACGCAGTATTTT.

This clonotype turned up a few times. The chain recombines TRBV12-3 or TRBV12-4 with TRBJ1-3, with D maybe TRBD1 (6 bases). The V gene lost 6 bases and the J gene lost 2 bases, with 11 bases spanning the gap. This CDR3 comprises 14 residues. The CDR3 protein is CASRLPGAGNTIYF. The CDR3 DNA follows: TGTGCCAGCAGGTTACCAGGGGCTGGAAACACCATATATTTT.